These 11 T cell receptor beta chains share one sample of origin, sequenced in a study of CD8 T cells in Susac syndrome (dated by TCRdb to between 2018 and 2021). The method was the immunoSEQ multiplex PCR assay. RNA was extracted using the RNeasy kit, and roughly 0.5 to 1 microgram was reverse transcribed with random hexamers. TCRdb reprocessed the public reads (quality trimming at Q25 with fastp, clone calling with MiXCR) and kept in-frame beta chains. Identical CDR3 proteins give one entry, which carries the most common genes and DNA. The sample profile shows roughly 140,000 distinct CDR3 sequences; about 94% of them were found once. The ten biggest clones cover around 0.21% of the sample. The sample consisted of CD8+ T cells from PBMCs. The receptors were gathered from a human donor with multiple sclerosis.

The rearrangement links TRBV6-6 to TRBJ1-2; D perhaps matches TRBD1 (6 bases). V gave up 4 bases and J gave up 8 bases, with 11 bases separating them. The germline gives CDR1 MNHNY, CDR2 SVGAGI (reference sequence). The CDR3 runs 12 residues. The CDR3 nucleotides are TGTGCCAGCAGTTCACAGGGAGCCGGCTACACCTTC. This sequence encodes CASSSQGAGYTF.

Concerning this clonotype itself: The junction departs from the called germline gene at one end, perhaps through a read error. V usage is TRBV7-7 and J usage is TRBJ2-5; a possible D gene is TRBD1 (5 bases). The CDR3 covers 14 residues. The germline V gene encodes CDR1 SSHAT and CDR2 FNYEAQ (reference sequence). The CDR3 loop is CASSLSAGLETQYF. CDR3 nucleotides: TGTGCTAGCAGCTTATCGGCAGGGTTGGAGACCCAGTACTTC.

The chain joins TRBV9 to TRBJ2-5, with TRBD2 identical over 9 bases. The CDR3 runs 16 residues. Germline loops: CDR1 SGDLS, CDR2 YYNGEE. After removal of 0 bases from V and 5 bases from J, the junction contained 8 bases not matched to a gene. The CDR3 DNA is TGTGCCAGCAGCGTAGGTGGCGGGGGGGCTGTGGAGACCCAGTACTTC. Protein product: CASSVGGGGAVETQYF.

The V and J genes are TRBV28 and TRBJ2-4; tentative D call: TRBD2 (6 bases). Germline values: CDR1 MDHEN, CDR2 SYDVKM. Trimming removed 7 bases at V and 0 bases at J, with 13 bases between. This CDR3 contains 15 residues. In nucleotides, the CDR3 is TGTGCCAGCACACTCCGGGGGATAGCCAAAAACATTCAGTACTTC. It translates to CASTLRGIAKNIQYF.

V usage is TRBV29-1 and J usage is TRBJ2-7; TRBD1 matches at 8 bases. Trimming cost V 3 bases and J 4 bases; bases outside gene matches: 5. Germline lookup yields CDR1 SQVTM and CDR2 ANQGSEA. The CDR3 runs 13 residues. The CDR3 loop is CSVEQGAGYEQYF. CDR3 sequence (DNA): TGCAGCGTTGAGCAGGGGGCTGGTTACGAGCAGTACTTC.

This clonotype was detected once. The chain employs TRBV7-8 and TRBJ2-7; weak D call: TRBD2 (7 bases). CDR3 length equals 15 residues. The V gene lost 4 bases and the J gene lost 1 base, with 14 bases spanning the gap. Germline CDR1 is SGHVS and CDR2 is FQNEAQ. The CDR3 here is CASSSFGGPSYEQYF. CDR3 bases: TGTGCCAGCAGCTCTTTCGGGGGGCCTTCCTACGAGCAGTACTTC.

This chain joins TRBV5-4 and TRBJ1-1, with unresolved D. Germline CDR1 is SGHNT and CDR2 is YYREEE (reference sequence). This CDR3 is built from 17 residues. Deletions cut 2 bases from V and 0 bases from J, with 17 bases between. The CDR3 loop reads CASSFWGGLLLNTEAFF. CDR3 in DNA: TGTGCCAGCAGCTTTTGGGGTGGACTCCTCCTGAACACTGAAGCTTTCTTT.

V usage is TRBV15 and J usage is TRBJ1-5, with no clear D. Germline V CDR1 and CDR2: LNHNV, YYDKDF (reference sequence). V lost 0 bases and J lost 7, with 13 bases in between. This CDR3 contains 15 residues. The DNA for the CDR3 is TGTGCCACCAGCAGAGATCGGGCCGATGGGCAGCCCCAGCATTTT. Encoded protein: CATSRDRADGQPQHF.

The chain links TRBV15 to TRBJ2-5, with 7 positions matching TRBD2. The CDR3 runs to 14 residues. Germline V gives CDR1 LNHNV, CDR2 YYDKDF (reference sequence). V lost 0 bases, J lost 6 bases, and 4 bases stayed unmatched. The CDR3 is CATSREREGKTQYF. The CDR3, as DNA: TGTGCCACCAGCAGAGAAAGGGAGGGGAAGACCCAGTACTTC.

The chain couples TRBV3-1 to TRBJ2-5; D gene ambiguous. The length of the CDR3 is 12 residues. V lost 0 bases and J lost 5, with 4 bases in between. Germline CDR1 and CDR2: LGHDT and YNNKEL (reference sequence). This CDR3 reads CASSQDLETQYF. The DNA for the CDR3 is TGTGCCAGCAGCCAAGATTTGGAGACCCAGTACTTC.

In this sample, this clonotype turned up once. This chain joins TRBV20-1 and TRBJ2-6; D possibly corresponds to TRBD1 (6 bases). V was clipped by 0 bases and J by 3 bases, with 18 bases between them. CDR3 length: 18 residues. Germline V gives CDR1 DFQATT, CDR2 SNEGSKA (reference sequence). Here the CDR3 reads CSARDFSGGRDGANVLTF. The CDR3 bases are TGCAGTGCTAGAGATTTTAGTGGGGGCCGGGATGGGGCCAACGTCCTGACTTTC.